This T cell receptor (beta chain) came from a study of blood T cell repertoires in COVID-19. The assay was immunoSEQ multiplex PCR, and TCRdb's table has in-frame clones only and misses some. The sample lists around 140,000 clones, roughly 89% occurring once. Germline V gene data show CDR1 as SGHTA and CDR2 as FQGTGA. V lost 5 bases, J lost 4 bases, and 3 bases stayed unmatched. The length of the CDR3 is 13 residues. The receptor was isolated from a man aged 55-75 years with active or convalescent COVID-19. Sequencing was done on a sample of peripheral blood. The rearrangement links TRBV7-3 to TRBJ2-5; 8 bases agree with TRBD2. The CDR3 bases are TGTGCCAGCAGCAGCGGGGGTGGAGAGACCCAGTACTTC. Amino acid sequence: CASSSGGGETQYF.